This TCR beta chain came from a study of shared clonotypes between healthy human individuals. Across the whole study: The study drew on two women and a few men aged 18 to 49 as donors.

This clone was detected only a few times. Over several immunoSEQ plates, each subset's genomic DNA was distributed in even portions. Data came from immunoSEQ multiplex PCR; TCRdb stores just in-frame clones and leaves some out. The table has 520,000 or so clones, 70% to 80% seen once. Caucasian adults residing in Nashville, Tennessee made up all the donors. Looked up from germline, CDR1 is SEHNR and CDR2 is FQNEAQ (reference sequence). The CDR3 extends over 15 amino acids. The V segment lost 5 bases and the J segment 2 bases; nucleotides outside the gene matches: 9. This receptor was taken from a woman aged 40 to 50 in good health. Some clones in this sample may be carry-over from other donors' samples. J is TRBJ2-7 and V is TRBV7-9; 7 bases line up with TRBD1. Material for sequencing was PBMCs. CDR3 nucleotide sequence: TGTGCCAGCAGCGGGACAGCTATGCCAACCTACGAGCAGTACTTC. Protein sequence: CASSGTAMPTYEQYF. The whole variable domain, filled in from reference TRBV7-9 and TRBJ2-7, reads DTGVSQNPRHKITKRGQNVTFRCDPISEHNRLYWYRQTLGQGPEFLTYFQNEAQLEKSRLLSDRFSAERPKGSFSTLEIQRTEQGDSAMYLCASSGTAMPTYEQYFGPGTRLTVT.